This passage covers 3 T cell receptor beta chains from one sample sequenced in a study of molecular identifiers for immune sequencing clone quantification. In TCRdb, the PCR reads were re-called with MiXCR into one record per CDR3 protein. This table holds hundreds of thousands of distinct CDR3 sequences, 25% found once. Material for sequencing was naive CD8+ T cells from blood, with Jurkat cell RNA spiked in. Subset described: FACS-sorted CD8+CD4-CCR7+CD45RA+ naive T cells. Every receptor here comes from a human donor in good health. Some libraries in this study had Jurkat cell RNA spiked in.

The table lists this clonotype with many counts. This chain uses TRBV27 with TRBJ1-2; D remains unclear. V was trimmed by 3 bases and J by 3 bases, leaving 8 bases between them. CDR3 size: 13 residues. In germline, CDR1 is MNHEY, CDR2 SMNVEV (reference sequence). The CDR3 reads CASSFGVDYGYTF. The CDR3 DNA is TGTGCCAGCAGTTTTGGTGTCGACTATGGCTACACCTTC.

The chain employs TRBV12-3 or TRBV12-4 and TRBJ2-7, with TRBD2 as a possible D gene (5 bases). The V and J ends lost 1 base and 0 bases respectively, with 10 bases between them. This CDR3 is 15 amino acids long. DNA for the CDR3: TGTGCCAGCAGTTTAGGGGAGACCATCTCCTACGAGCAGTACTTC. It is translated as CASSLGETISYEQYF.

This clonotype has just a few counts. V is TRBV4-3 and J is TRBJ2-2, with a weak D call TRBD2 (7 bases). Germline loops: CDR1 LGHNA, CDR2 YSLEER. V dropped 0 bases and J dropped 13 bases, with 18 bases sitting between them. The CDR3 covers 15 residues. The CDR3 spells CASSQDGGGPLGLFF. Here the CDR3 DNA reads TGCGCCAGCAGCCAAGATGGGGGGGGCCCGCTTGGGCTGTTTTTT.